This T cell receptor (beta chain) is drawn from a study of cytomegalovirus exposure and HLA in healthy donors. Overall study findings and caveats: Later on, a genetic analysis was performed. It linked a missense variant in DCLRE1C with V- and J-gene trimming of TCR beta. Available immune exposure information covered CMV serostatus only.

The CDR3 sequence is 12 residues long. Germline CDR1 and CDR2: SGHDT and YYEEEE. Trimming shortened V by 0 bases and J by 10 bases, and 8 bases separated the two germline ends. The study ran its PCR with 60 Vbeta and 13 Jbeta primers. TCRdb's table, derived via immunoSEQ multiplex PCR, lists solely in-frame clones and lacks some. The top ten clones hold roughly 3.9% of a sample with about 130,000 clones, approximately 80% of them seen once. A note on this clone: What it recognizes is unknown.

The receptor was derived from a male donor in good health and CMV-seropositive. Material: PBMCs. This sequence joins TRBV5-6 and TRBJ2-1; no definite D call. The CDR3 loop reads CASSLAEAEQFF. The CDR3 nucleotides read TGTGCCAGCAGCTTGGCGGAAGCGGAGCAGTTCTTC.